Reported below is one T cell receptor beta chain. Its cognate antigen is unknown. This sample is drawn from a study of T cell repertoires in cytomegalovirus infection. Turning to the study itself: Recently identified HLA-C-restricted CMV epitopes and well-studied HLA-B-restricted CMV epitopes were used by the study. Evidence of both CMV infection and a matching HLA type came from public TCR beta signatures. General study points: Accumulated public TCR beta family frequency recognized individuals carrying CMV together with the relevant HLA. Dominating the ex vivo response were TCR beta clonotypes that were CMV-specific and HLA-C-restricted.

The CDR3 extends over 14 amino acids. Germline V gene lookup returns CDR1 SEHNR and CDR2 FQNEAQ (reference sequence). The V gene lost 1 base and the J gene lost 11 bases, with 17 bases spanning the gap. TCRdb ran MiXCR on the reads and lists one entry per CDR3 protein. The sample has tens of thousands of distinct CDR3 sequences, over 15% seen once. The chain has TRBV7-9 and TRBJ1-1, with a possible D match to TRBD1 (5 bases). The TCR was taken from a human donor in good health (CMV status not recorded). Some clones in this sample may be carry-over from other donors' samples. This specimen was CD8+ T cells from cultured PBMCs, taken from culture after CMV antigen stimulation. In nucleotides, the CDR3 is TGTGCCAGCAGCTTAGTGGAGGCCGTGGGGGGGGCTTTCTTT. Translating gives CASSLVEAVGGAFF.